A selection of T cell receptor beta chains follows, all from one sample in a study of T cell changes during pregnancy in multiple sclerosis. Generated by immunoSEQ multiplex PCR, the TCRdb table keeps only in-frame clones and is missing some. The sample contains 75,000 to 95,000 clones, approximately 89% of which appear only once. The material sequenced was peripheral blood, taken before pregnancy. Receptor source: a female donor with multiple sclerosis, enrolled in a pregnancy study. CDR3s include the opening cysteine and the closing phenylalanine or tryptophan. D genes are given only for firm matches. Clone size is given for some rows only: seen once, a few or many times, or a class if the clone is expanded.

d_gene	v_gene	j_gene	abundance	CDR3nt	CDR3aa
.	TRBV29-1	TRBJ2-2	.	TGCAGCGTTGAAAGCGGGCCCACCGGGGAGCTGTTTTTT	CSVESGPTGELFF
TRBD2	TRBV7-9	TRBJ2-1	once	TGTGCCAGCAGCTTATGGGCTAGCGGGGCCGATGAGCAGTTCTTC	CASSLWASGADEQFF
TRBD1	TRBV28	TRBJ1-5	.	TGTGCCAGCAGTTTTAGGGCCAGGGGGCAGGGCAATCAGCCCCAGCATTTT	CASSFRARGQGNQPQHF
.	TRBV11-2	TRBJ2-7	once	TGTGCCAGCAGCCGCGGGGTGACCTACGAGCAGTACTTC	CASSRGVTYEQYF
TRBD1	TRBV6-5	TRBJ1-1	.	TGTGCCAGCAGTTACCTACGGGGACAGGGTAACACTGAAGCTTTCTTT	CASSYLRGQGNTEAFF
TRBD2	TRBV5-1	TRBJ2-7	once	TGCGCCAGCAGCTTGGTGCCTAGCGGAAGTAGTGGTTACTACGAGCAGTACTTC	CASSLVPSGSSGYYEQYF
.	TRBV19	TRBJ2-1	.	TGTGCCAGTAACGGCAGGGGTACGGTGTATGAGCAGTTCTTC	CASNGRGTVYEQFF
TRBD1	TRBV7-6	TRBJ2-1	once	TGTGCCAGCAGCACGGGACAGAACAATGAGCAGTTCTTC	CASSTGQNNEQFF
TRBD2	TRBV5-1	TRBJ2-2	.	TGCGCCAGCAGCTTGGTCGGCGGGAGTAGCACCGGGGAGCTGTTTTTT	CASSLVGGSSTGELFF
TRBD1	TRBV9	TRBJ1-1	few	TGTGCCAGCAGCGTAGGAGCAGGGGGCCCCCATGAAGCTTTCTTT	CASSVGAGGPHEAFF
.	TRBV10-3	TRBJ1-5	.	TGTGCCATCAGCCCAGGGGATCAGCCCCAGCATTTT	CAISPGDQPQHF
.	TRBV28	TRBJ1-5	.	TGTGCCAGCAGTTCCTCCACAGGGCCCCAGCATTTT	CASSSSTGPQHF
.	TRBV28	TRBJ2-5	.	TGTGCCAGCAGTTGGGGGCACCGAGGGACCCAGTACTTC	CASSWGHRGTQYF
TRBD1	TRBV19	TRBJ2-7	.	TGTGCCAGTAGCGTGGGACAGGCCTTAACCTACGAGCAGTACTTC	CASSVGQALTYEQYF
TRBD1	TRBV7-9	TRBJ1-1	.	TGTGCCAGCAGCCGACCGACAGGGGGGAGCACTGAAGCTTTCTTT	CASSRPTGGSTEAFF
.	TRBV30	TRBJ2-7	.	TGTGCCTGGAAGGCGGGACGCCCGTACGAGCAGTACTTC	CAWKAGRPYEQYF
.	TRBV6-5	TRBJ1-5	.	TGTGCCAGCAGTTACGGTAGTAATCAGCCCCAGCATTTT	CASSYGSNQPQHF
.	TRBV25-1	TRBJ2-7	.	TGTGCCAGCAGTGAACCGGGACTCCTCAGGGAGCAGTACTTC	CASSEPGLLREQYF
TRBD2	TRBV27	TRBJ2-1	.	TGTGCCAGCAGTTTATCGAGTCTAGCGGGAGAGGATGAGCAGTTCTTC	CASSLSSLAGEDEQFF
.	TRBV9	TRBJ2-2	.	TGTGCCAGCAGCGTAGTTATGAACACCGGGGAGCTGTTTTTT	CASSVVMNTGELFF
TRBD1	TRBV5-1	TRBJ2-7	.	TGCGCCAGCAGCTCCTCGACAGGGGCCGTCCCATACTTC	CASSSSTGAVPYF
TRBD2	TRBV2	TRBJ2-3	.	TGTGCCAGCAGTGGAGCAGGACTAGCCGGCGATACGCAGTATTTT	CASSGAGLAGDTQYF
.	TRBV9	TRBJ1-2	.	TGTGCCAGCAGCGTAGACCAGGGCCGGGGCTACACCTTC	CASSVDQGRGYTF
.	TRBV6-1	TRBJ1-3	once	TGTGCCAGCAGTGAAGGAGAGGGAGGAAACACCATATATTTT	CASSEGEGGNTIYF
.	TRBV4-1	TRBJ2-3	.	TGCGCCAGCAGCAGTCGGGTTCCAGATACGCAGTATTTT	CASSSRVPDTQYF
TRBD2	TRBV19	TRBJ2-1	.	TGTGCCAGTAGTAGGGGAGGGACCCCTCACGATGAGCAGTTCTTC	CASSRGGTPHDEQFF
.	TRBV9	TRBJ2-7	.	TGTGCCAGCAGCGTAGGACAATTGGGCTACGAGCAGTACTTC	CASSVGQLGYEQYF
TRBD1	TRBV7-6	TRBJ1-2	.	TGTGCCAGCAGCTTAATAAGCGCGACAGGGAACGGCTACACCTTC	CASSLISATGNGYTF
TRBD2	TRBV29-1	TRBJ2-3	.	TGCAGCGTTGTCCCTAGCGGGAGCACAGATACGCAGTATTTT	CSVVPSGSTDTQYF
TRBD2	TRBV5-1	TRBJ2-3	.	TGCGCCTGCTCTAGCGGGGGGGCCGACGGCACGCAGTATTTT	CACSSGGADGTQYF
TRBD2	TRBV5-4	TRBJ2-3	.	TGTGCCAGCAGCCTTGGACTAGCGGGGGGTACAGATACGCAGTATTTT	CASSLGLAGGTDTQYF
.	TRBV5-1	TRBJ2-7	.	TGCGCCAGCAGCGCCGCCCCAGGGGGGATCTACGAGCAGTACTTC	CASSAAPGGIYEQYF
TRBD1	TRBV7-3	TRBJ2-3	.	TGTGCCAGCAGCTATACAGGGGGGACAGATACGCAGTATTTT	CASSYTGGTDTQYF
TRBD2	TRBV4-1	TRBJ2-2	once	TGCGCCAGCAGCCAAGGGGCGGGGGGGCATGGCGGGGAGCTGTTTTTT	CASSQGAGGHGGELFF
TRBD1	TRBV4-1	TRBJ1-1	.	TGCGCCAGCAGCCAACCCGACAGGGGCCCAACTGAAGCTTTCTTT	CASSQPDRGPTEAFF
TRBD2	TRBV6-6	TRBJ2-7	.	TGTGCCAGCAGTTATCCTAGCGGGAGATCAAGCTACGAGCAGTACTTC	CASSYPSGRSSYEQYF
TRBD1	TRBV2	TRBJ2-7	.	TGTGCCAGCACTCGACAGGGGTGGGAGCAGTACTTC	CASTRQGWEQYF
.	TRBV21-1	TRBJ2-1	.	TGTGCCAGCAGCATAGCCAGACTAGATGAGCAGTTCTTC	CASSIARLDEQFF
TRBD1	TRBV13	TRBJ1-1	.	TGTGCCAGCAGCTTAGACGGCGGGATACAGGGGTCTGCGGAAGCTTTCTTT	CASSLDGGIQGSAEAFF
TRBD1	TRBV4-3	TRBJ2-7	.	TGCGCCAGCAGCCGCCACTGGGACAGAAACTACGAGCAGTACTTC	CASSRHWDRNYEQYF
TRBD1	TRBV9	TRBJ2-5	.	TGTGCCAGCAGCGAGGGACAGTCCCAAGAGACCCAGTACTTC	CASSEGQSQETQYF
.	TRBV18	TRBJ1-1	few	TGTGCCAGCTCACCCCCGGAGGGGAAAGCTTTCTTT	CASSPPEGKAFF
TRBD2	TRBV10-3	TRBJ2-3	.	TGTGCCATCAGTGAGTCGGAGGGGACTAGCGGGAGCACAGATACGCAGTATTTT	CAISESEGTSGSTDTQYF
TRBD1	TRBV27	TRBJ1-5	.	TGTGCCAGCAGTAGGAAGACAGGGGCGTATAGCAATCAGCCCCAGCATTTT	CASSRKTGAYSNQPQHF
.	TRBV27	TRBJ1-1	.	TGTGCCAGCAGTTTATTCACAGGGTGGCGAGCTGAAGCTTTCTTT	CASSLFTGWRAEAFF
.	TRBV6-5	TRBJ2-7	.	TGTGCCAGCAGTTACTCCAGGGTTTCCTACGAGCAGTACTTC	CASSYSRVSYEQYF